The rows below give T cell receptor beta chains drawn from one sample of a study of T cells in Graves' hyperthyroidism and ophthalmopathy. From the multiplex PCR reads, TCRdb called clonotypes with MiXCR, one entry per CDR3 protein. The sample has roughly 30,000 distinct CDR3 sequences; around 40% are singletons. The specimen was blood. Every receptor here comes from a woman in her thirties with Graves' hyperthyroidism. Both conserved end residues are part of each CDR3. D genes are given only for firm matches. Size tells how often a clone was seen (once, few, many) or the class of an expanded clone, and some rows leave it out.

TRBJ2-7 | 14 | TRBV15 | medium-sized | NA | CATSTLGQTYEQYF | TGTGCCACCAGCACCCTAGGGCAGACCTACGAGCAGTACTTC
TRBJ2-1 | 15 | TRBV4-1 | many | TRBD1 | CASSQWTGASMEQFF | TGCGCCAGCAGCCAGTGGACAGGGGCTTCAATGGAGCAGTTCTTC
TRBJ1-4 | 13 | TRBV7-6 | NA | NA | CASKGLANEKLFF | TGTGCCAGCAAGGGGTTGGCTAATGAAAAACTGTTTTTT
TRBJ2-7 | 14 | TRBV11-3 | NA | TRBD1 | CASSPTGGFYEQYF | TGTGCCAGCAGCCCTACAGGGGGCTTCTACGAGCAGTACTTC
TRBJ2-1 | 21 | TRBV19 | many | TRBD1 | CASSISGPGQYHPSSYNEQFF | TGTGCCAGTAGTATTAGTGGTCCGGGACAGTATCACCCGAGCTCCTACAATGAGCAGTTCTTC
TRBJ2-7 | 13 | TRBV19 | many | NA | CASSPLDTGEQYF | TGTGCCAGTAGTCCACTCGATACGGGAGAGCAGTACTTC
TRBJ2-7 | 14 | TRBV9 | NA | NA | CASSMGRFWDEQYF | TGTGCCAGCAGCATGGGACGGTTTTGGGACGAGCAGTACTTC
TRBJ2-3 | 13 | TRBV2 | many | NA | CAGTAERGDTQYF | TGTGCCGGAACGGCTGAGAGGGGGGATACGCAGTATTTT
TRBJ1-3 | 14 | TRBV5-1 | many | NA | CASSLKAAGNTIYF | TGCGCCAGCAGCTTGAAGGCAGCTGGAAACACCATATATTTT
TRBJ2-5 | 11 | TRBV19 | NA | NA | CASRSRDLRYF | TGTGCCAGTAGATCCCGGGACCTTAGGTACTTC
TRBJ1-2 | 15 | TRBV9 | medium-sized | NA | CASSVVPGLGYGYTF | TGTGCCAGCAGCGTAGTTCCGGGCCTCGGGTATGGCTACACCTTC
TRBJ1-2 | 14 | TRBV6-5 | many | TRBD1 | CASSKTGLRGGYTF | TGTGCCAGCAGTAAGACAGGGCTTAGGGGTGGCTACACCTTC
TRBJ2-6 | 14 | TRBV20-1 | few | NA | CSATQGRGANVLTF | TGCAGTGCTACACAGGGACGTGGGGCCAACGTCCTGACTTTC
TRBJ2-3 | 16 | TRBV7-3 | many | NA | CASSLTGGGKSDTQYF | TGTGCCAGCAGCTTAACCGGGGGTGGTAAATCGGATACGCAGTATTTT
TRBJ1-6 | 17 | TRBV20-1 | NA | NA | CSARKWSGEVVGSPLHF | TGCAGTGCTAGAAAGTGGTCAGGGGAGGTAGTGGGTTCACCCCTCCACTTT
TRBJ1-4 | 14 | TRBV11-2 | NA | NA | CASSVGSTDGKLFF | TGTGCCAGCAGCGTAGGTTCAACTGATGGAAAACTGTTTTTT
TRBJ1-5 | 16 | TRBV6-5 | NA | NA | CASSYTEGANQETQHF | TGTGCCAGCAGTTACACAGAGGGCGCCAACCAAGAGACCCAGCATTTT
TRBJ2-5 | 13 | TRBV20-1 | NA | NA | CSAPDPGGETQYF | TGCAGTGCGCCAGATCCGGGGGGCGAGACCCAGTACTTC
TRBJ2-3 | 16 | TRBV20-1 | once | TRBD2 | CSVRGLAGPSTDTQYF | TGCAGTGTCCGGGGGCTAGCGGGGCCAAGCACAGATACGCAGTATTTT
TRBJ1-1 | 13 | TRBV28 | many | NA | CASRGVGGTEAFF | TGTGCCAGCAGAGGCGTGGGGGGAACTGAAGCTTTCTTT
TRBJ2-5 | 15 | TRBV14 | many | TRBD2 | CASSQVPGGRETQYF | TGTGCCAGCAGCCAAGTCCCCGGGGGGAGAGAGACCCAGTACTTC
TRBJ2-7 | 15 | TRBV11-3 | many | NA | CASRKTGDGLYEQYF | TGTGCCAGCAGAAAGACCGGGGATGGGTTGTACGAGCAGTACTTC
TRBJ2-2 | 12 | TRBV3-1 | once | NA | CATRTPTGELFF | TGTGCCACCAGGACACCTACCGGGGAGCTGTTTTTT
TRBJ2-1 | 14 | TRBV5-1 | few | TRBD1 | CASRTGTVNNEQFF | TGCGCCAGCAGAACCGGGACAGTCAACAATGAGCAGTTCTTC
TRBJ1-4 | 14 | TRBV15 | NA | NA | CATRGAGTNEKLYF | TGTGCCACCAGAGGGGCGGGAACTAATGAAAAACTGTATTTT
TRBJ2-5 | 12 | TRBV29-1 | NA | NA | CSVTEAWGTQYF | TGCAGCGTTACAGAGGCCTGGGGGACCCAGTACTTC
TRBJ2-1 | 15 | TRBV6-5 | NA | NA | CAGPLLGNSYNEQFF | TGTGCCGGCCCTCTTCTGGGGAATTCCTACAATGAGCAGTTCTTC
TRBJ2-1 | 14 | TRBV20-1 | many | NA | CSAPDSGHYNEQFF | TGCAGTGCTCCGGACAGCGGCCATTACAATGAGCAGTTCTTC
TRBJ2-1 | 14 | TRBV20-1 | medium-sized | NA | CSARGDYSDNEQFF | TGCAGTGCCAGGGGGGACTATTCAGACAATGAGCAGTTCTTC
TRBJ2-5 | 13 | TRBV5-5 | many | NA | CASSFPTQETQYF | TGTGCCAGCAGCTTCCCCACCCAAGAGACCCAGTACTTC
TRBJ2-2 | 17 | TRBV27 | few | TRBD2 | CASSFMRGAGGFGELFF | TGTGCCAGCAGTTTTATGAGGGGCGCGGGGGGATTCGGGGAGCTGTTTTTT
TRBJ2-7 | 18 | TRBV28 | NA | TRBD2 | CASSLEGELAGGLDEQYF | TGTGCCAGCAGTTTAGAGGGAGAACTAGCGGGAGGTCTCGACGAGCAGTACTTC
TRBJ1-1 | 13 | TRBV15 | medium-sized | NA | CATSRDLGSYAFF | TGTGCCACCAGCAGAGATCTGGGGTCATACGCTTTCTTT
TRBJ2-3 | 14 | TRBV10-3 | NA | TRBD2 | CAIRTSGVTDTQYF | TGTGCCATTAGGACTAGCGGTGTCACAGATACGCAGTATTTT
TRBJ1-2 | 13 | TRBV12-3/TRBV12-4 | few | TRBD1 | CASSSDRGHGYTF | TGTGCCAGCAGTTCCGACAGGGGGCATGGCTACACCTTC
TRBJ2-5 | 16 | TRBV20-1 | medium-sized | TRBD2 | CSAVGLAGSPQETQYF | TGCAGTGCTGTTGGACTAGCGGGATCCCCCCAAGAGACCCAGTACTTC
TRBJ2-2 | 15 | TRBV4-2 | NA | TRBD1 | CASGQGTGRAGELFF | TGTGCCAGCGGCCAAGGGACAGGGAGGGCCGGGGAGCTGTTTTTT
TRBJ1-5 | 13 | TRBV6-5 | many | NA | CASSPLRGQPQHF | TGTGCCAGCAGCCCTCTGCGGGGTCAGCCCCAGCATTTT
TRBJ1-4 | 14 | TRBV5-4 | NA | NA | CASSVRGGREKLFF | TGTGCCAGCAGCGTCCGGGGGGGCCGTGAAAAACTGTTTTTT
TRBJ2-7 | 14 | TRBV5-6 | many | NA | CASRLDDGSYEQYF | TGTGCCAGCAGACTCGACGACGGATCCTACGAGCAGTACTTC
TRBJ2-1 | 19 | TRBV6-5 | many | TRBD2 | CASSFSASGMPGGGNEQFF | TGTGCCAGCAGTTTCTCGGCTAGCGGGATGCCTGGGGGAGGCAATGAGCAGTTCTTC
TRBJ1-4 | 16 | TRBV5-1 | many | TRBD1 | CASSSQTGTDNEKLFF | TGCGCCAGCAGTTCGCAAACCGGGACAGACAATGAAAAACTGTTTTTT
TRBJ2-1 | 14 | TRBV5-4 | NA | TRBD2 | CASTRTSGSNEQFF | TGTGCCAGCACCCGGACTAGCGGGAGCAATGAGCAGTTCTTC
TRBJ2-3 | 14 | TRBV10-1 | NA | TRBD2 | CASSDLAGSGTQYF | TGCGCCAGCAGTGATCTAGCGGGAAGCGGTACGCAGTATTTT
TRBJ2-1 | 12 | TRBV10-3 | NA | NA | CAISDTTNEQFF | TGTGCCATCAGTGACACCACGAATGAGCAGTTCTTC
TRBJ1-5 | 15 | TRBV19 | many | TRBD1 | CASRPGQGGGQPQHF | TGTGCCAGTAGGCCCGGACAGGGCGGAGGCCAGCCCCAGCATTTT
TRBJ1-1 | 14 | TRBV12-3/TRBV12-4 | many | NA | CASSFLQLRAEAFF | TGTGCCAGCAGTTTTCTCCAGCTTCGGGCTGAAGCTTTCTTT
TRBJ1-6 | 14 | TRBV3-1 | many | NA | CASSQVDGGSPLHF | TGTGCCAGCAGCCAAGTTGATGGAGGTTCACCCCTCCACTTT
TRBJ2-5 | 19 | TRBV4-1 | many | TRBD1 | CASSQNLLPDREGKETQYF | TGCGCCAGCAGCCAAAATCTCCTCCCTGACAGGGAAGGGAAGGAGACCCAGTACTTC
TRBJ2-7 | 15 | TRBV19 | once | TRBD1 | CASYGRDREYYEQYF | TGTGCCAGTTATGGTAGGGACAGGGAGTACTACGAGCAGTACTTC
TRBJ2-5 | 16 | TRBV5-4 | NA | TRBD1 | CASSLGVQGRAETQCF | TGTGCCAGCAGCTTGGGGGTACAGGGGCGGGCAGAGACCCAGTGCTTC
TRBJ2-2 | 14 | TRBV9 | NA | NA | CASSGAVGCGELFF | TGTGCCAGCAGCGGTGCAGTTGGGTGTGGGGAGCTGTTTTTT
TRBJ1-4 | 16 | TRBV7-3 | many | NA | CASSKNGPGTDEKLFF | TGTGCCAGCAGCAAGAACGGGCCAGGGACGGATGAAAAACTGTTTTTT
TRBJ2-5 | 14 | TRBV10-2 | many | NA | CASRLYSIQETQYF | TGCGCCAGCAGACTTTACTCCATCCAAGAGACCCAGTACTTC
TRBJ2-2 | 15 | TRBV10-3 | NA | NA | CAAQQGCANTGELFF | TGTGCCGCTCAACAGGGCTGTGCGAACACCGGGGAGCTGTTTTTT